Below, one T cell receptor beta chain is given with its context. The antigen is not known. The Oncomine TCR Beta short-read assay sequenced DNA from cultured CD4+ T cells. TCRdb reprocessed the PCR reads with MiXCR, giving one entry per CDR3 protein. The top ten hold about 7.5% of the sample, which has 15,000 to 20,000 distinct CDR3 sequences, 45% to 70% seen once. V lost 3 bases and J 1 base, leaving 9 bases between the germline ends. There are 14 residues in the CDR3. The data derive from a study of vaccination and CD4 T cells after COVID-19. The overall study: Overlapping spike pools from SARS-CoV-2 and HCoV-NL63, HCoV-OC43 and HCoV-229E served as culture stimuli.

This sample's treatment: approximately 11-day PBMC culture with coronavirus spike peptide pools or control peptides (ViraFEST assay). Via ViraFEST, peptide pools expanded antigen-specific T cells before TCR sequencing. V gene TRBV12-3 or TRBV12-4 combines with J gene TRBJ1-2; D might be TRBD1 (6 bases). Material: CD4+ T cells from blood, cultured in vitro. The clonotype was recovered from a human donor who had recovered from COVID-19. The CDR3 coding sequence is TGTGCCAGCAGTTTTCGCAGGGGTAACTATGGCTACACCTTC. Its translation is CASSFRRGNYGYTF.